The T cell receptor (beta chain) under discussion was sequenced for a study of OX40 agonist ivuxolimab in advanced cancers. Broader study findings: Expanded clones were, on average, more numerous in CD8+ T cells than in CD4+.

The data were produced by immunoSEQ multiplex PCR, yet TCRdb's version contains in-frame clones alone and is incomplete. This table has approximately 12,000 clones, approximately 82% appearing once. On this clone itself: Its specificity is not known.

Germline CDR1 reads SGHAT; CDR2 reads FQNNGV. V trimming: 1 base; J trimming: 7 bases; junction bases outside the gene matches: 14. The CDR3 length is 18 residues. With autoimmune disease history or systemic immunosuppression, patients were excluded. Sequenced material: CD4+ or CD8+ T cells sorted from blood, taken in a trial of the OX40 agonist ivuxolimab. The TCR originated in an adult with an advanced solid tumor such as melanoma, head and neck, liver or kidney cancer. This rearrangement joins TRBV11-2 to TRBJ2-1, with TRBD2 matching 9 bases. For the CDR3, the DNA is TGTGCCAGCAGCTTAGTCCCCTATTTGCGGGAGGGGCCTAATGAGCAGTTCTTC. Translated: CASSLVPYLREGPNEQFF.